This T cell receptor (beta chain) derives from a study of T cells after yellow fever vaccination (dated by TCRdb to the late 2010s). Background on the whole study: Memory subsets (EM, EMRA, CM and Tscm) were sorted on a BD FACS Aria III using CD3, CD45RA, CCR7 and CD95 staining. The SMART-Seq v4 Ultra Low Input RNA kit was used to prepare libraries from fractions with low cell numbers. To follow T-cell clones before and after primary and booster YFV17D yellow fever vaccination, bulk TCR alpha and beta repertoires were sequenced over time. Two healthy male donors, one aged 18 to 30 and one aged 30 to 40 years, made up the cohort. Blood was drawn at multiple timepoints before and after primary and secondary immunization, with bulk PBMC replicates and cell subsets isolated. Sorting of memory subsets took place on days 0, 15 and 45 and at 18 months after primary vaccination, as well as on days 0, 15 and 45 after the 30-year booster. Overall results and qualifications from the work: Only a couple of donors were included in the study, so the extent to which the findings can be generalized is limited. FACS-sorted repertoires could contain abundant contaminating clonotypes from the bulk population, so computational filtering was required. A small fraction of clonotypes appeared in both the CD4 and CD8 compartments, likely as a result of convergent recombination. The secondary T-cell response was found to be weaker but faster than the primary response, with a peak reached on day 5 rather than on day 15. On day 0, almost all vaccine-responding clonotypes were found to be below detection in the sorted memory subsets. After the booster, most of the clones that had expanded following primary vaccination were detected again (roughly 97% of CD4 and around 88% of CD8), which suggests that memory was broadly maintained.

Sequencing was performed on an Illumina NovaSeq 6000. TCR cDNA was synthesized by 5'RACE template switching, through which a universal primer site and unique molecular identifiers were introduced. cDNA synthesis was primed from both the TCR alpha and TCR beta constant segments. Library amplification involved two PCR steps, and the second step added sample barcodes and sequencing adapters. Sequencing of libraries was performed on Illumina HiSeq 2500 (2x100 bp) or NovaSeq (2x150 bp). Under the source paper's analysis protocol: MIGEC was used to demultiplex reads and collapse the reads into UMI consensus sequences, and MiXCR was used for V(D)J alignment. Clonotypes responding to the vaccine were identified with edgeR on replicate PBMC samples, with the criteria of FDR below 0.01 and a log2 fold change above 5 up to day 15. Each bulk clonotype was labeled CD4 or CD8 based on which sequenced repertoire, CD4 or CD8, contained the clonotype at higher abundance. To estimate how each clone was distributed across memory phenotypes, clonotype frequencies in memory subsets were weighted by the numbers of FACS-sorted cells. Clones were called with MiXCR by TCRdb after fastp trimmed the public reads at Q25, and only in-frame beta chains were retained. Rows with a matching CDR3 protein are joined into one entry that keeps the most common DNA and genes. TCRdb, rather than the study authors, made the V and J calls. This sample lists about 50,000 distinct CDR3 sequences; around 5.4% were detected once. 25% to 40% of the sample is held by the ten biggest clonotypes.

A note on this clonotype: Base qualities are not provided; no much larger clone lies one nucleotide away.

Per the publication, the treatment or condition label means: live attenuated yellow fever vaccine strain. A standard Ficoll-Paque protocol was used to isolate PBMCs from peripheral blood. For sorted memory subsets, RNA extraction was done with the RNeasy Micro Kit. The germline V gene (reference sequence) specifies DFQATT as CDR1 and SNEGSKA as CDR2. Trimming at the junction amounts to 0 bases on V and 4 bases on J, and the germline ends lie 12 bases apart. The CDR3 measures 15 amino acids from cysteine to phenylalanine. The read is trimmed to its CDR3 DNA, 45 bases read in frame from base 1. The V and J segments used are TRBV20-1 and TRBJ2-2, with a weak D call of TRBD1 (5 bases match). The starting material was PBMCs, either bulk or a sorted T-cell subset (CD4+, CD8+, memory, or dextramer-sorted; not recorded which), obtained on the day of the yellow fever booster vaccination. The clonotype originates from a man between 18 and 35 years old who received the YFV17D yellow fever vaccine. The sequenced DNA: TGCAGTGCTAGAGATTTGGGGCGGATCACCGGGGAGCTGTTTTTT. It specifies CSARDLGRITGELFF.